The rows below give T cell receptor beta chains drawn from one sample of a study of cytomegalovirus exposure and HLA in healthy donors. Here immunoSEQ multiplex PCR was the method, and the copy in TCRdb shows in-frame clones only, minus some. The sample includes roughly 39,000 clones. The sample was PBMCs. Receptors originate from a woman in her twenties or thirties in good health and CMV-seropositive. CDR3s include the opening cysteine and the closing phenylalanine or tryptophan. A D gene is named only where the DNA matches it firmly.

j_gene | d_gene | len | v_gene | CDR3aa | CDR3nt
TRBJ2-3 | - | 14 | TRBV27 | CASSFVPRADTQYF | TGTGCCAGCAGTTTTGTCCCACGCGCGGATACGCAGTATTTT
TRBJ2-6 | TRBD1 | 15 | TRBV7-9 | CASSLGQAGANVLTF | TGTGCCAGCAGCCTTGGACAGGCTGGGGCCAACGTCCTGACTTTC
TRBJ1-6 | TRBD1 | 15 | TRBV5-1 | CASSLVQGVGSPLHF | TGCGCCAGCAGCTTGGTGCAGGGGGTGGGTTCACCCCTCCACTTT
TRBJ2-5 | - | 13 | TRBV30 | CAWSVQTYETQYF | TGTGCCTGGAGTGTCCAGACTTATGAGACCCAGTACTTC
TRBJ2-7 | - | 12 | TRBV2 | CASRPEAHEQYF | TGTGCCAGCAGACCGGAGGCCCACGAGCAGTACTTC
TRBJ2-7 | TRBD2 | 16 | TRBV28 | CASSGGVRGDPYEQYF | TGTGCCAGCAGCGGGGGGGTGCGGGGGGATCCCTACGAGCAGTACTTC
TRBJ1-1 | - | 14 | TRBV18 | CASSLVGVNTEAFF | TGTGCCAGCTCACTAGTGGGAGTGAACACTGAAGCTTTCTTT
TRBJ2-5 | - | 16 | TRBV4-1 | CASSQVGVKYQETQYF | TGCGCCAGCAGCCAAGTCGGGGTCAAGTACCAAGAGACCCAGTACTTC
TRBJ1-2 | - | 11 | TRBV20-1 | CSQGSIYGYTF | TGCAGTCAGGGAAGTATCTATGGCTACACCTTC
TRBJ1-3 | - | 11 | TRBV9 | CASGPSNTIYF | TGTGCCAGCGGTCCGAGTAACACCATATATTTT
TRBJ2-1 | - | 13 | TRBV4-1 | CASSQGQGDEQFF | TGCGCCAGCAGCCAGGGGCAGGGCGATGAGCAGTTCTTC